This is a list of T cell receptor beta chains from one sample in a study of blood T cell repertoires in COVID-19. Only in-frame clones appear in the TCRdb table, and some are missing; sequencing was by immunoSEQ multiplex PCR. Among almost 85,000 clones listed, about 89% were seen once. The sample consisted of PBMCs or T cells enriched from blood (not recorded which). These receptors all stem from a woman in her fifties or sixties with acute COVID-19. Both conserved end residues are part of each CDR3. A D gene is named only where the DNA matches it firmly. Clone size, where shown, is once, few, many, or a class for clones that have expanded.

v_call: TRBV30; d_call: .; j_call: TRBJ2-7; clone_size: .; cdr3_nt: TGTGCCTGGAGGGCAGGGGCGACCTACGAGCAGTACTTC; cdr3_aa: CAWRAGATYEQYF
v_call: TRBV28; d_call: TRBD2; j_call: TRBJ2-3; clone_size: .; cdr3_nt: TGTGCCAGCAGCTTAGCGGGATTTCCAGATACGCAGTATTTT; cdr3_aa: CASSLAGFPDTQYF
v_call: TRBV9; d_call: TRBD2; j_call: TRBJ2-7; clone_size: .; cdr3_nt: TGTGCCAGCAACCCTAAGGGACTAGCGGGAGACGAGCAGTACTTC; cdr3_aa: CASNPKGLAGDEQYF
v_call: TRBV12-5; d_call: TRBD1; j_call: TRBJ1-6; clone_size: .; cdr3_nt: TGTGCTAGTGGACCGACAGGGAGTTCACCCCTCCACTTT; cdr3_aa: CASGPTGSSPLHF
v_call: TRBV25-1; d_call: .; j_call: TRBJ1-5; clone_size: .; cdr3_nt: TGTGCCAGCAGTTCTTTTAGCAATCAGCCCCAGCATTTT; cdr3_aa: CASSSFSNQPQHF
v_call: TRBV5-1; d_call: .; j_call: TRBJ2-5; clone_size: .; cdr3_nt: TGCGCCAGCAGCTTGGGCGGGGAGCAAGAGACCCAGTACTTC; cdr3_aa: CASSLGGEQETQYF
v_call: TRBV5-1; d_call: TRBD2; j_call: TRBJ2-1; clone_size: few; cdr3_nt: TGCGCCAGCAGCCCTCAGGGGCTAGCGGGAGGAGGCTCCTACAATGAGCAGTTCTTC; cdr3_aa: CASSPQGLAGGGSYNEQFF
v_call: TRBV3-1/TRBV3-2; d_call: .; j_call: TRBJ1-5; clone_size: .; cdr3_nt: TGTGCCAGCAGCCAAGACAGGTATTATCAGCCCCAGCATTTT; cdr3_aa: CASSQDRYYQPQHF
v_call: TRBV4-3; d_call: .; j_call: TRBJ2-3; clone_size: .; cdr3_nt: TGCGCCAGCAGCCCTGGAGCTAGCGCGTCAGATACGCAGTATTTT; cdr3_aa: CASSPGASASDTQYF
v_call: TRBV29-1; d_call: TRBD1; j_call: TRBJ1-2; clone_size: few; cdr3_nt: TGCAGCGCAGGGACAGGGGGCAACTATGGCTACACCTTC; cdr3_aa: CSAGTGGNYGYTF
v_call: TRBV4-1; d_call: .; j_call: TRBJ2-3; clone_size: .; cdr3_nt: TGCGCCAGCAGCCAGTCGGGGGGCGCAGATACGCAGTATTTT; cdr3_aa: CASSQSGGADTQYF
v_call: TRBV7-2; d_call: TRBD2; j_call: TRBJ2-2; clone_size: .; cdr3_nt: TGTGCCAGCAGCTTAGTGGCTAGCGGGAACACCGGGGAGCTGTTTTTT; cdr3_aa: CASSLVASGNTGELFF
v_call: TRBV5-5; d_call: TRBD1; j_call: TRBJ2-2; clone_size: .; cdr3_nt: TGTGCCAGCAGATTGACAGGGGCGAACACCGGGGAGCTGTTTTTT; cdr3_aa: CASRLTGANTGELFF
v_call: TRBV10-1; d_call: .; j_call: TRBJ2-7; clone_size: .; cdr3_nt: TGCGCCAGCAGTGGTAGCGGTTTTTCCTACGAGCAGTACTTC; cdr3_aa: CASSGSGFSYEQYF
v_call: TRBV19; d_call: .; j_call: TRBJ1-1; clone_size: .; cdr3_nt: TGTGCCAGTAGTATCGCCGACACCTACACTGAAGCTTTCTTT; cdr3_aa: CASSIADTYTEAFF
v_call: TRBV5-1; d_call: TRBD1; j_call: TRBJ1-2; clone_size: .; cdr3_nt: TGCGCCAGCAGCTTGGTGTCGACAGGGGCTTTGTCCTACACCTTC; cdr3_aa: CASSLVSTGALSYTF
v_call: TRBV14; d_call: .; j_call: TRBJ1-4; clone_size: .; cdr3_nt: TGTGCCAGCAGCGCTAGGACGGACTTACAAGAAAAACTGTTTTTT; cdr3_aa: CASSARTDLQEKLFF
v_call: TRBV29-1; d_call: .; j_call: TRBJ1-2; clone_size: .; cdr3_nt: TGCAGCGTTGATCCCTTCAACGACAGAGCTAACTATGGCTACACCTTC; cdr3_aa: CSVDPFNDRANYGYTF
v_call: TRBV10-3; d_call: .; j_call: TRBJ1-3; clone_size: .; cdr3_nt: TGTGCCATCAGTGAGTCCAGTGGCAACGGAAACACCATATATTTT; cdr3_aa: CAISESSGNGNTIYF
v_call: TRBV6-5; d_call: .; j_call: TRBJ1-1; clone_size: .; cdr3_nt: TGTGCCAGCAGAAACGGGGACACTGAAGCTTTCTTT; cdr3_aa: CASRNGDTEAFF
v_call: TRBV7-2; d_call: .; j_call: TRBJ2-5; clone_size: .; cdr3_nt: TGTGCCAGCAGCATACTTAGCAGGGGCCAAGAGACCCAGTACTTC; cdr3_aa: CASSILSRGQETQYF
v_call: TRBV7-2; d_call: .; j_call: TRBJ2-3; clone_size: .; cdr3_nt: TGTGCCAGCAGCTCCCCGGTGCTGGATACGCAGTATTTT; cdr3_aa: CASSSPVLDTQYF
v_call: TRBV11-1; d_call: TRBD2; j_call: TRBJ2-7; clone_size: .; cdr3_nt: TGTGCCAGCAGCCCCGGGACTAGATCATACTACGAGCAGTACTTC; cdr3_aa: CASSPGTRSYYEQYF
v_call: TRBV6-1; d_call: .; j_call: TRBJ2-6; clone_size: .; cdr3_nt: TGTGCCAGCAGTGACCGGGGGGCAGGAGGGGCCAACGTCCTGACTTTC; cdr3_aa: CASSDRGAGGANVLTF
v_call: TRBV24-1; d_call: .; j_call: TRBJ1-1; clone_size: .; cdr3_nt: TGTGCCACCAGTCTAGAACGTACTGAAGCTTTCTTT; cdr3_aa: CATSLERTEAFF
v_call: TRBV15; d_call: .; j_call: TRBJ1-2; clone_size: .; cdr3_nt: TGTGCCACCAGCCGGACTGCCGCCTATGGCTACACCTTC; cdr3_aa: CATSRTAAYGYTF
v_call: TRBV9; d_call: .; j_call: TRBJ2-5; clone_size: .; cdr3_nt: TGTGCCAGCAGCTCCGTCGGCGGGAACCAAGAGACCCAGTACTTC; cdr3_aa: CASSSVGGNQETQYF
v_call: TRBV4-1; d_call: TRBD1; j_call: TRBJ1-1; clone_size: few; cdr3_nt: TGCGCCAGCAGCCAAGAACAGTTCGGCACAGGACAGGTGAACACTGAAGCTTTCTTT; cdr3_aa: CASSQEQFGTGQVNTEAFF
v_call: TRBV27; d_call: TRBD1; j_call: TRBJ1-4; clone_size: .; cdr3_nt: TGTGCCAGCAGTTCTATCCACAGGGGTGAAAAACTGTTTTTT; cdr3_aa: CASSSIHRGEKLFF
v_call: TRBV2; d_call: .; j_call: TRBJ2-7; clone_size: .; cdr3_nt: TGTGCCAGCAGGGAGGGGCGACAGCGATTTTACGAGCAGTACTTC; cdr3_aa: CASREGRQRFYEQYF
v_call: TRBV3-1/TRBV3-2; d_call: .; j_call: TRBJ1-2; clone_size: .; cdr3_nt: TGTGCCAGCAGCCAAGACCGGGGTTCAGGTGGCTACACCTTC; cdr3_aa: CASSQDRGSGGYTF
v_call: TRBV19; d_call: .; j_call: TRBJ1-1; clone_size: .; cdr3_nt: TGTGCCAGTAGTCCCCAGGGGTTGAACACTGAAGCTTTCTTT; cdr3_aa: CASSPQGLNTEAFF
v_call: TRBV4-1; d_call: TRBD2; j_call: TRBJ2-2; clone_size: .; cdr3_nt: TGCGCCAGCAGCCAAAGTCTAGCGGGAGGGCCAAGCACCGGGGAGCTGTTTTTT; cdr3_aa: CASSQSLAGGPSTGELFF
v_call: TRBV3-1/TRBV3-2; d_call: .; j_call: TRBJ1-1; clone_size: once; cdr3_nt: TGTGCCAGCAGCCTACAACAGGAGGAAGCTTTCTTT; cdr3_aa: CASSLQQEEAFF
v_call: TRBV18; d_call: TRBD1; j_call: TRBJ2-3; clone_size: .; cdr3_nt: TGTGCCAGCTCACTGGACAGGGGCAGTTTGAAGGGACCAGACACAGATACGCAGTATTTT; cdr3_aa: CASSLDRGSLKGPDTDTQYF
v_call: TRBV25-1; d_call: .; j_call: TRBJ1-2; clone_size: medium-sized; cdr3_nt: TGTGCCAGCAGTGGACCGACAGCTAACTATGGCTACACCTTC; cdr3_aa: CASSGPTANYGYTF
v_call: TRBV5-1; d_call: TRBD1; j_call: TRBJ1-1; clone_size: .; cdr3_nt: TGCGCCAGCAGCTTGGCTGGGACAGAAAAAGCTTTCTTT; cdr3_aa: CASSLAGTEKAFF
v_call: TRBV5-1; d_call: TRBD1; j_call: TRBJ1-2; clone_size: .; cdr3_nt: TGCGCCAGCAGCTTGCAGGGGGCCCTCAACACCTTC; cdr3_aa: CASSLQGALNTF
v_call: TRBV5-5; d_call: .; j_call: TRBJ1-1; clone_size: .; cdr3_nt: TGTGCCAGCAGCTTGGTTCAGGGAAACACTGAAGCTTTCTTT; cdr3_aa: CASSLVQGNTEAFF
v_call: TRBV7-2; d_call: TRBD1; j_call: TRBJ1-2; clone_size: once; cdr3_nt: TGTGCCAGCAGTCGACAGGGGGGACGTGCTAACTATGGCTACACCTTC; cdr3_aa: CASSRQGGRANYGYTF
v_call: TRBV12-3/TRBV12-4; d_call: .; j_call: TRBJ2-7; clone_size: .; cdr3_nt: TGTGCCAGCAGCCCACGGGAGTCCCACGAGCAGTACTTC; cdr3_aa: CASSPRESHEQYF
v_call: TRBV20-1; d_call: TRBD1; j_call: TRBJ1-5; clone_size: .; cdr3_nt: TGCAGTGCTAGTCCTCCGGGACAGACAAATCAGCCCCAGCATTTT; cdr3_aa: CSASPPGQTNQPQHF
v_call: TRBV2; d_call: TRBD1; j_call: TRBJ1-6; clone_size: .; cdr3_nt: TGTGCCAGCAGTTCAACGGACAGGGGGAATTCACCCCTCCACTTT; cdr3_aa: CASSSTDRGNSPLHF
v_call: TRBV2; d_call: TRBD1; j_call: TRBJ1-5; clone_size: .; cdr3_nt: TGTGCCAGCCAACAGACAGGGGCGTATAGCAATCAGCCCCAGCATTTT; cdr3_aa: CASQQTGAYSNQPQHF
v_call: TRBV12-5; d_call: .; j_call: TRBJ2-3; clone_size: .; cdr3_nt: TGTGCTAGTGGTTTGGTACTTTCGGGGGGCACAGATACGCAGTATTTT; cdr3_aa: CASGLVLSGGTDTQYF
v_call: TRBV11-1; d_call: .; j_call: TRBJ1-1; clone_size: .; cdr3_nt: TGTGCCAGCAGCTTAGAAGTAGCGGCGAACACTGAAGCTTTCTTT; cdr3_aa: CASSLEVAANTEAFF
v_call: TRBV19; d_call: .; j_call: TRBJ2-5; clone_size: .; cdr3_nt: TGTGCCAGTAGTATGCCAGGGCAAGAGACCCAGTACTTC; cdr3_aa: CASSMPGQETQYF
v_call: TRBV30; d_call: .; j_call: TRBJ2-7; clone_size: .; cdr3_nt: TGTGCCTGGAGTGTATCGGTTTACGAGCAGTACTTC; cdr3_aa: CAWSVSVYEQYF
v_call: TRBV19; d_call: .; j_call: TRBJ2-3; clone_size: .; cdr3_nt: TGTGCCAGTAGCCCGGGAGTTGGCACAGATACGCAGTATTTT; cdr3_aa: CASSPGVGTDTQYF
v_call: TRBV16; d_call: TRBD1; j_call: TRBJ1-4; clone_size: .; cdr3_nt: TGTGCCAGCAGCCCTTCGGGACAGCCAGGAAAACTGTTTTTT; cdr3_aa: CASSPSGQPGKLFF
v_call: TRBV19; d_call: .; j_call: TRBJ1-4; clone_size: .; cdr3_nt: TGTGCCAGTAGTATAGGGGGAGCTAATGAAAAACTGTTTTTT; cdr3_aa: CASSIGGANEKLFF
v_call: TRBV9; d_call: TRBD1; j_call: TRBJ2-3; clone_size: .; cdr3_nt: TGTGCCAGCAGCATACAGGGGTCTATAACAGATACGCAGTATTTT; cdr3_aa: CASSIQGSITDTQYF
v_call: TRBV25-1; d_call: .; j_call: TRBJ1-2; clone_size: .; cdr3_nt: TGTGCCAGCAGTATACAGGGAGAAATCAATGGCTACACCTTC; cdr3_aa: CASSIQGEINGYTF
v_call: TRBV5-5; d_call: TRBD2; j_call: TRBJ2-3; clone_size: .; cdr3_nt: TGTGCCAGCAGCCCCTTAGCGGGAGGAGATACGCAGTATTTT; cdr3_aa: CASSPLAGGDTQYF
v_call: TRBV24-1; d_call: TRBD1; j_call: TRBJ1-1; clone_size: .; cdr3_nt: TGTGCCACCAGTGATTCGCGACAGGGGAGTACTGAAGCTTTCTTT; cdr3_aa: CATSDSRQGSTEAFF
v_call: TRBV4-2; d_call: TRBD2; j_call: TRBJ2-2; clone_size: .; cdr3_nt: TGTGCCAGCAGCCAAGAAGGAGGGCTAGCGGGAGTTGAAACCGGGGAGCTGTTTTTT; cdr3_aa: CASSQEGGLAGVETGELFF
v_call: TRBV29-1; d_call: TRBD1; j_call: TRBJ1-2; clone_size: .; cdr3_nt: TGCAGCGCAGCCGGGACAGGGGGGCCTGGTGGCTATGGCTACACCTTC; cdr3_aa: CSAAGTGGPGGYGYTF
v_call: TRBV7-2; d_call: .; j_call: TRBJ1-6; clone_size: .; cdr3_nt: TGTGCCAGCAGACTACAGGGTGGGGATTCACCCCTCCACTTT; cdr3_aa: CASRLQGGDSPLHF
v_call: TRBV19; d_call: .; j_call: TRBJ1-6; clone_size: once; cdr3_nt: TGTGCCAGAAGCCAGACTCTCCGATTCTCCTATAATTCACCCCTCCACTTT; cdr3_aa: CARSQTLRFSYNSPLHF
v_call: TRBV2; d_call: .; j_call: TRBJ2-2; clone_size: once; cdr3_nt: TGTGCCAGCAGTGAAGGCTATGGGAACACCGGGGAGCTGTTTTTT; cdr3_aa: CASSEGYGNTGELFF